This entry lists 26 T cell receptor beta chains sequenced from one sample in a study of blood T cell repertoires in COVID-19. Measured with immunoSEQ multiplex PCR; TCRdb has only the in-frame clones, and not every one. Of about 170,000 clones detected, 84% appear once; the ten largest clones hold 2.5% to 3%. Sequenced material: peripheral blood. These receptors were obtained from a woman aged 80 or over with COVID-19, enrolled during active disease.

The gene calls are TRBV7-8 and TRBJ2-1, with a weak D call TRBD1 (5 bases). Germline V gene lookup returns CDR1 SGHVS and CDR2 FQNEAQ. CDR3 length: 13 residues. Trimming cost V 5 bases and J 5 bases, with 10 bases left between them. CDR3 bases: TGTGCCAGCAGCCGCGGACAACACAATGAGCAGTTCTTC. Translating it yields CASSRGQHNEQFF.

The V gene is TRBV5-1, the J gene TRBJ2-7, with a possible D match to TRBD1 (7 bases). Germline CDR1 and CDR2: SGHRS and YFSETQ. The CDR3 totals 15 residues. V lost 3 bases and J lost 0, with 13 bases in between. The CDR3 spells CASSSYRGGSYEQYF. The DNA for the CDR3 is TGCGCCAGCAGCTCTTACAGGGGAGGCTCCTACGAGCAGTACTTC.

The rearrangement uses TRBV7-9 and TRBJ1-5; D unresolved. The V and J ends lost 3 bases and 3 bases respectively, with 3 bases between them. The CDR3 length is 12 residues. In germline, CDR1 is SEHNR, CDR2 FQNEAQ (reference sequence). The CDR3 DNA reads as TGTGCCAGCAGCTTTAACAATCAGCCCCAGCATTTT. Translating it yields CASSFNNQPQHF.

The chain uses TRBV10-3 and TRBJ2-7; TRBD2 agrees at 9 bases. This CDR3 has 14 amino acids. CDR1 ENHRY and CDR2 SYGVKD come from the germline V gene. V was pared by 2 bases and J by 6 bases, with 5 bases of the junction left unmatched. CDR3: CAISEGLARPEQYF. CDR3 DNA sequence: TGTGCCATCAGTGAGGGACTAGCGCGTCCCGAGCAGTACTTC.

The chain has TRBV10-3 and TRBJ2-3, with D hard to call. The CDR3 loop spans 16 amino acids. The V gene lost 3 bases and the J gene lost 0 bases, with 13 bases spanning the gap. Germline values: CDR1 ENHRY, CDR2 SYGVKD. Here the CDR3 reads CAISDARQLSTDTQYF. The CDR3 bases are TGTGCCATCAGTGACGCCCGACAACTCAGCACAGATACGCAGTATTTT.

In this sample, this clone turned up once. The chain joins TRBV6-2 or TRBV6-3 to TRBJ2-3, with TRBD1 matching 8 bases. The CDR3 totals 17 residues. Germline CDR1 is MNHEY and CDR2 is SVGEGT. V lost 3 bases and J lost 5; bases outside the gene matches: 13. The DNA of the CDR3 is TGTGCCAGCAGTTATGGCCCCCCTACAGGGGGACGAGATACGCAGTATTTT. Translating it yields CASSYGPPTGGRDTQYF.

CDR3: CASSLPKNQRNEAFF. CDR3 bases: TGTGCCAGCAGCCTACCCAAAAATCAGCGAAATGAAGCTTTCTTT. The chain is built from TRBV6-2 or TRBV6-3 and TRBJ1-1; D gene uncertain. Trimming took 6 bases from V and 7 from J, leaving 21 bases between them. From germline, CDR1 is MNHEY and CDR2 SVGEGT. This CDR3 is built from 15 residues.

The chain uses TRBV7-9 and TRBJ2-5; TRBD1 agrees at 8 bases. CDR3 size: 16 residues. The germline gives CDR1 SEHNR, CDR2 FQNEAQ (reference sequence). V trimming: 5 bases; J trimming: 2 bases; junction bases outside the gene matches: 10. As DNA, the CDR3 is TGTGCCAGCAGCGCGATAAAAGGACAGGGTCAAGAGACCCAGTACTTC. Translation: CASSAIKGQGQETQYF.

This chain links TRBV27 with TRBJ1-2; 10 bases line up with TRBD1. Per the germline V gene, CDR1 is MNHEY and CDR2 is SMNVEV (reference sequence). The CDR3 extends over 13 amino acids. Trimming took 4 bases from V and 5 from J; bases not matched to a gene: 1. This CDR3 is CASSWDRGYGYTF. DNA for the CDR3: TGTGCCAGCAGTTGGGACAGGGGATATGGCTACACCTTC.

The chain joins TRBV30 to TRBJ2-2, with a tentative D call TRBD1 (6 bases). Germline V gene sequence: CDR1 GTSNPN, CDR2 SVGIG (reference sequence). Trimming left V 7 bases short and J 1 base short, with 10 bases between. The CDR3 runs to 13 residues. Written as DNA, the CDR3 is TGTGCCTCCGGACAGCGGAACACCGGGGAGCTGTTTTTT. Translating gives CASGQRNTGELFF.

The genes are TRBV2 and TRBJ1-5; TRBD1 agrees at 8 bases. Germline V gene lookup returns CDR1 SNHLY and CDR2 FYNNEI. The CDR3 is 15 amino acids. Germline trimming cut 5 bases from V and 4 bases from J; bases unmatched to any gene: 7. CDR3 in DNA: TGTGCCAGCAGTTTTCAGGGGGCTCGAAATCAGCCCCAGCATTTT. Translated: CASSFQGARNQPQHF.

For the CDR3, the DNA is TGCGCCAGCAGCTTGGACGCGATCTCTGGAAACACCATATATTTT. It is translated as CASSLDAISGNTIYF. The J gene is TRBJ1-3, the V gene TRBV5-1; D is uncertain. Germline V gene data show CDR1 as SGHRS and CDR2 as YFSETQ. The V end was cut by 0 bases, the J end by 0 bases, with 7 bases between. There are 15 residues in the CDR3.

The rearrangement joins TRBV19 to TRBJ2-4; tentatively, D is TRBD1 (6 bases). The V gene lost 9 bases and the J gene lost 1 base, with 10 bases spanning the gap. This CDR3 spans 13 amino acids. From germline, CDR1 is LNHDA and CDR2 SQIVND (reference sequence). CDR3 loop: CASSQGAKNIQYF. The CDR3 DNA reads TGTGCCAGCTCCCAGGGGGCCAAAAACATTCAGTACTTC.

The V and J genes are TRBV4-3 and TRBJ1-1; 9 bases line up with TRBD1. J lost 4 bases, V lost 5 bases, and 8 bases had no gene match. The CDR3 spans 15 residues. The germline gives CDR1 LGHNA, CDR2 YSLEER. CDR3 loop: CASSAHDRGSTEAFF. DNA of the CDR3: TGCGCCAGCAGCGCCCACGACAGGGGGAGCACTGAAGCTTTCTTT.

The chain links TRBV6-5 to TRBJ2-5, with D possibly TRBD1 on 6 matching bases. The CDR3 sequence is 13 residues long. Trimming took off 8 bases at V and 4 bases at J, with 14 bases between the two ends. Germline-derived CDR1 and CDR2 are MNHEY and SVGAGI. The CDR3 loop is CASRTVGAETQYF. CDR3 DNA: TGTGCCAGCCGGACAGTAGGTGCAGAGACCCAGTACTTC.

This clone has only a few counts. The chain carries TRBV2 and TRBJ1-2, with D possibly matching TRBD1 (6 bases). In germline, CDR1 is SNHLY, CDR2 FYNNEI. V was trimmed by 5 bases and J by 3 bases, leaving 10 bases between them. The CDR3 extends over 13 amino acids. The CDR3 is CASSRQVYYGYTF. DNA for the CDR3: TGTGCCAGCAGTCGACAGGTTTACTATGGCTACACCTTC.

The V call is TRBV2, the J call TRBJ1-2; D remains unclear. Germline V gene lookup returns CDR1 SNHLY and CDR2 FYNNEI. Trimming cost V 5 bases and J 1 base, with 8 bases left between them. The CDR3 has 13 residues. The CDR3 DNA reads TGTGCCAGCAGTACGGTTGTTAACTATGGCTACACCTTC. Translated, it gives CASSTVVNYGYTF.

The chain recombines TRBV7-8 with TRBJ2-1; no clear D. This CDR3 has 14 residues. Trimming shortened V by 2 bases and J by 3 bases, and 8 bases separated the two germline ends. The V gene's germline CDR1 is SGHVS and CDR2 FQNEAQ. CDR3 sequence: CASSLQAGYNEQFF. As DNA, the CDR3 is TGTGCCAGCAGCTTACAAGCAGGCTACAATGAGCAGTTCTTC.

The chain employs TRBV6-5 and TRBJ1-1; D remains ambiguous. Deletions cut 5 bases from V and 3 bases from J, with 13 bases between. This CDR3 region has 14 residues. Germline loops: CDR1 MNHEY, CDR2 SVGAGI. CDR3 in amino acids: CASSRSMAYTEAFF. CDR3 bases: TGTGCCAGCAGTCGCAGTATGGCTTACACTGAAGCTTTCTTT.

The chain has TRBV10-3 and TRBJ2-1; 11 positions agree with TRBD1. V shed 6 bases and J 5 bases; nucleotides not matched to a gene: 6. Germline loops: CDR1 ENHRY, CDR2 SYGVKD. This CDR3 spans 15 amino acids. The CDR3 coding sequence is TGTGCCATCAGAGGACAGGGGGCTTTGAACAATGAGCAGTTCTTC. Translated, it gives CAIRGQGALNNEQFF.

CDR3 nucleotide sequence: TGCGCCAGCAGCCAAGAAGGGACTAGCGGGAGGGTACACTCTGGGGCCAACGTCCTGACTTTC. Translated, it gives CASSQEGTSGRVHSGANVLTF. The V call is TRBV4-1, the J call TRBJ2-6; 16 positions match TRBD2. Looked up from germline, CDR1 is MGHRA and CDR2 is YSYEKL. CDR3 size: 21 residues. The ends lost 0 bases at V and 0 bases at J; junction bases unmatched: 5.

The chain is built from TRBV7-3 and TRBJ2-1; D possibly corresponds to TRBD2 (5 bases). This CDR3 is built from 15 residues. Germline V gene data show CDR1 as SGHTA and CDR2 as FQGTGA. V dropped 2 bases and J dropped 0 bases, with 8 bases sitting between them. Here the CDR3 DNA reads TGTGCCAGCAGCTTAGGACTCAGCTCCTACAATGAGCAGTTCTTC. Protein: CASSLGLSSYNEQFF.

The V and J genes are TRBV2 and TRBJ1-2; 7 nucleotides match TRBD1. The V gene's germline CDR1 is SNHLY and CDR2 FYNNEI. V dropped 0 bases and J dropped 8; count of bases not matched to a gene: 6. The CDR3 has 14 amino acids. The chain's CDR3 is CASSEAGTAVGYTF. In nucleotides, the CDR3 is TGTGCCAGCAGTGAAGCGGGGACAGCAGTCGGCTACACCTTC.

The chain links TRBV19 to TRBJ2-7; TRBD2 agrees at 9 bases. The CDR3 is 14 residues long. Germline V lookup: CDR1 LNHDA, CDR2 SQIVND (reference sequence). J lost 4 bases, V lost 7 bases, and 8 bases had no gene match. CDR3 residues: CASTRSGSLYEQYF. The CDR3 DNA follows: TGTGCCAGTACTCGTAGCGGGAGTTTATACGAGCAGTACTTC.

This clone was picked up a small number of times. V and J are TRBV7-2 and TRBJ2-1, with D perhaps matching TRBD1 (5 bases). The germline gives CDR1 SGHTA, CDR2 FQGNSA. The CDR3 loop spans 13 amino acids. V was pared by 0 bases and J by 8 bases, with 8 bases between. The CDR3 loop is CASSLAWGDEQFF. In DNA, the CDR3 is TGTGCCAGCAGCTTAGCTTGGGGCGATGAGCAGTTCTTC. The complete variable domain, with remaining parts taken from reference TRBV7-2 and TRBJ2-1, reads GAGVSQSPSNKVTEKGKDVELRCDPISGHTALYWYRQSLGQGLEFLIYFQGNSAPDKSGLPSDRFSAERTGGSVSTLTIQRTQQEDSAVYLCASSLAWGDEQFFGPGTRLTVL.

This clone appeared once. The chain recombines TRBV7-2 with TRBJ2-7; 9 bases map to TRBD1. Losses at the gene ends were 5 bases for V and 2 bases for J; bases not matched to a gene: 7. CDR1 SGHTA and CDR2 FQGNSA come from the germline V gene. The CDR3 runs to 15 residues. The CDR3 bases are TGTGCCAGCAGCGAAACCGGGACAGGGCCCTACGAGCAGTACTTC. Its translation is CASSETGTGPYEQYF.